This entry features one T cell receptor beta chain sequence. Primers included in the PCR were 60 Vbeta and 13 Jbeta primers. Profiling relied on immunoSEQ multiplex PCR, and the TCRdb table lists in-frame clones only, not all of them. Seen here are about 190,000 clones, over 65% observed once, and the top ten hold 2% to 3%. This record belongs to a study of cytomegalovirus exposure and HLA in healthy donors. The CDR3 has 17 residues. CDR1 SNHLY and CDR2 FYNNEI come from the germline V gene. Germline trimming cut 0 bases from V and 0 bases from J; bases unmatched to any gene: 3. The sequenced sample consisted of PBMCs. The receptor's source is a woman in her forties or fifties in good health and CMV-seropositive. The V gene is TRBV2, the J gene TRBJ2-2, with 8 nucleotides matching TRBD2. The CDR3 protein is CASSEASGATNTGELFF. CDR3 nucleotide sequence: TGTGCCAGCAGTGAAGCTAGCGGGGCCACGAACACCGGGGAGCTGTTTTTT.